These T cell receptor beta chains were read from a single sample in a study of blood T cell repertoires in COVID-19. Assay: immunoSEQ multiplex PCR; the TCRdb copy retains only in-frame clones and omits some. The profile shows fewer than 350,000 clones, 75% to 85% of them singletons. Material: peripheral blood. These receptors came from a human donor in a cohort sampled during active COVID-19. CDR3s include the opening cysteine and the closing phenylalanine or tryptophan. The D gene is left open where the match is weak. Size values are once, few and many counts, or a class for expanded clones, and some rows have none.

j_call | v_call | cdr3_length | clone_size | d_call | cdr3_aa | cdr3_nt
TRBJ1-2 | TRBV25-1 | 15 | . | TRBD1 | CASSEPGTGGSGYTF | TGTGCCAGCAGTGAACCCGGGACAGGGGGCTCTGGCTACACCTTC
TRBJ1-1 | TRBV5-1 | 15 | . | . | CASSFRPEVNTEAFF | TGCGCCAGCAGCTTTCGGCCGGAGGTAAACACTGAAGCTTTCTTT
TRBJ1-2 | TRBV30 | 11 | once | . | CAWSELLRWTF | TGTGCCTGGAGTGAACTATTACGATGGACCTTC
TRBJ2-7 | TRBV7-9 | 17 | . | . | CALRGPWKAGHPYEQYF | TGTGCCCTCCGGGGCCCCTGGAAAGCGGGACACCCCTACGAGCAGTACTTC
TRBJ1-1 | TRBV14 | 15 | . | . | CASSQTKHQNTEAFF | TGTGCCAGCAGCCAAACGAAACACCAGAACACTGAAGCTTTCTTT
TRBJ1-1 | TRBV6-6 | 12 | . | . | CASSYSRTEAFF | TGTGCCAGCAGTTACTCCCGCACAGAAGCTTTCTTT
TRBJ2-3 | TRBV18 | 12 | . | . | CASSPSVDTQYF | TGTGCCAGCTCACCCTCCGTAGATACGCAGTATTTT
TRBJ2-2 | TRBV18 | 18 | . | TRBD2 | CASSPTQPGLANTGELFF | TGTGCCAGCTCACCAACGCAGCCGGGACTAGCGAACACCGGGGAGCTGTTTTTT
TRBJ1-1 | TRBV9 | 15 | . | TRBD1 | CASRGSGDRNTEAFF | TGTGCCAGCAGGGGGTCCGGGGACAGGAACACTGAAGCTTTCTTT
TRBJ1-1 | TRBV5-1 | 13 | . | . | CASSFEGSTEAFF | TGCGCCAGCAGCTTCGAGGGAAGTACTGAAGCTTTCTTT
TRBJ1-4 | TRBV19 | 18 | . | . | CASQLKWGAFATNEKLFF | TGTGCCAGTCAACTTAAATGGGGCGCGTTTGCAACTAATGAAAAACTGTTTTTT
TRBJ2-2 | TRBV15 | 13 | . | TRBD1 | CATKTGSTGELFF | TGTGCCACCAAGACAGGGAGCACCGGGGAGCTGTTTTTT
TRBJ1-5 | TRBV19 | 15 | few | TRBD1 | CASSQGQGRNQPQHF | TGTGCCAGTAGTCAGGGACAGGGTAGGAATCAGCCCCAGCATTTT
TRBJ2-2 | TRBV7-3 | 17 | . | TRBD1 | CASSLGPNPGGHGELFF | TGTGCCAGCAGCTTAGGTCCGAATCCAGGGGGCCACGGGGAGCTGTTTTTT
TRBJ2-3 | TRBV7-9 | 13 | . | TRBD1 | CASGDRITDTQYF | TGTGCCAGCGGGGACAGGATCACAGATACGCAGTATTTT
TRBJ1-1 | TRBV19 | 15 | . | . | CASSIDPTGRSEAFF | TGTGCCAGTAGTATAGATCCTACGGGAAGGTCTGAAGCTTTCTTT